This T cell receptor (beta chain) stems from a study of identical twins. General study results and limits: Abundant cord blood beta clonotypes carried fewer insertions; memory repertoires showed none.

With template switching, a universal primer site was added, and the cDNA carried unique molecular identifiers. TCRdb re-analysed the 5' RACE reads in MiXCR, keeping a single row per CDR3 protein. Of roughly 700,000 distinct CDR3 sequences listed, 8.6% are singletons. The sample holds many counts of this clonotype. Its antigen is still unknown. The V end lost 4 bases, the J end lost 3 bases, and 10 bases lay between the germline ends. Germline assignment: CDR1 SGHDN and CDR2 FVKESK. The CDR3 runs 13 residues. All of the donors were Caucasians in good health. These data were also filed under a second study, of yellow fever vaccine responses in identical twins. That work adds: Twins showed a vaccine T cell response that reportedly seemed partly convergent, partly personalized.

Material for sequencing was PBMCs. The receptor's source is a woman between 18 and 29 years old in good health. The chain has TRBV14 and TRBJ2-7; D possibly corresponds to TRBD2 (6 bases). The CDR3 is CASSPGLHYEQYF. The CDR3 DNA is TGTGCCAGCAGCCCCGGACTACACTACGAGCAGTACTTC.